One TCR beta chain is described in this entry. Its antigen is not known. The sample belongs to a study of shared clonotypes between healthy human individuals. Study findings and constraints: Lower generation probabilities were found for non-shared clonotypes than for those shared by all four donors.

With 4 bases removed from V and 8 bases from J, the gap between germline ends came to 23 bases. The CDR3 extends over 17 amino acids. Per the germline V gene, CDR1 is LGHNA and CDR2 is YNFKEQ. Data came from immunoSEQ multiplex PCR; TCRdb stores just in-frame clones and leaves some out. This sample has about 2.3 million clones; just under 95% occur once, and the top ten carry 0.3% to 0.4%. The sequencing sample was made of naive CD4+ T cells from PBMCs. Subset: CD45RA+ positively selected. The receptor was isolated from a man between 18 and 35 years old in good health. Some clones in this sample may be carry-over from other donors' samples. This sequence joins TRBV4-2 and TRBJ1-4; weak D call: TRBD1 (6 bases). CDR3 nucleotide sequence: TGTGCCAGCAGCCCTTTGAGGGGGGGCGCGGCATACGAAAAACTGTTTTTT. This encodes CASSPLRGGAAYEKLFF.